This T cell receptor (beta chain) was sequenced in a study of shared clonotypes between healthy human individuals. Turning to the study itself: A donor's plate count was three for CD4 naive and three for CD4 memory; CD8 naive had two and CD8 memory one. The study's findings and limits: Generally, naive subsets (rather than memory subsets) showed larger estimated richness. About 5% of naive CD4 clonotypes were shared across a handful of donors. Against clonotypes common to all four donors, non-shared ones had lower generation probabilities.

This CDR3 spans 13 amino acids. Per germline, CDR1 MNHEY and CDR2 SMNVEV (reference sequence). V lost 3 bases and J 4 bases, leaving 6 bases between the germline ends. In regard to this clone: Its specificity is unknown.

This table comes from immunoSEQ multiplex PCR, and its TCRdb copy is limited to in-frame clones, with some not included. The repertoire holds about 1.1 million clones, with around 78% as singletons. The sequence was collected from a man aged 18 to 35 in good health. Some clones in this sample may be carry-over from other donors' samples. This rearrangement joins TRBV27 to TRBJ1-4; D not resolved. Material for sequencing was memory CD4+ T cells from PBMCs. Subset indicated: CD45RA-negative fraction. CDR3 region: CASSFGRNEKLFF. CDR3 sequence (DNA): TGTGCCAGCAGTTTTGGTCGTAATGAAAAACTGTTTTTT.